These T cell receptor beta chains were read from a single sample in a study of blood T cell repertoires in COVID-19. Produced via immunoSEQ multiplex PCR; TCRdb's table is partial and in-frame only. The sample gives roughly 60,000 clones, about 81% of which show up once; 15% is in the top ten. Sequencing input: peripheral blood. Receptors originate from a man at least 80 years old with acute or convalescent COVID-19. Each CDR3 is given with its conserved first and last residue. D genes are given only for firm matches. Clone size appears in some rows only: once, few, many, or a class for an expanded clone.

clone size,J gene,D gene,V gene,CDR3 DNA,CDR3 protein
.,TRBJ1-5,TRBD1,TRBV28,TGTGCCAGCAGTCAAGGGACAGCTAGCAATCAGCCCCAGCATTTT,CASSQGTASNQPQHF
.,TRBJ1-1,.,TRBV18,TGTGCCAGCTCACCCACAGGGAGTAACACTGAAGCTTTCTTT,CASSPTGSNTEAFF
once,TRBJ2-3,TRBD2,TRBV19,TGTGCCAGTCGGTCTTTAGCGGGGGACACAGATACGCAGTATTTT,CASRSLAGDTDTQYF
.,TRBJ2-7,TRBD2,TRBV9,TGTGCCAGCAGCCCCCCAGGGCTAGCGGGGGGGCCGGGCGAGCAGTACTTC,CASSPPGLAGGPGEQYF
.,TRBJ2-2,TRBD1,TRBV19,TGTGCCAGTAGTAGGACAGGGGAGACCGGGGAGCTGTTTTTT,CASSRTGETGELFF
few,TRBJ1-3,.,TRBV9,TGTGCCAGCACGGCAGGGGCCGGAAACACCATATATTTT,CASTAGAGNTIYF
.,TRBJ2-2,.,TRBV27,TGTGCCAGCAGTCCCTCTATAGGACACATTCCCGGGGAGCTGTTTTTT,CASSPSIGHIPGELFF
.,TRBJ2-1,TRBD1,TRBV6-5,TGTGCCAGCAGCAGACAGGGAAGATCCTACAATGAGCAGTTCTTC,CASSRQGRSYNEQFF
.,TRBJ2-7,.,TRBV5-1,TGCGCCAGCAGCTTATCGACTGCCCGGGACGGGAGCTCCTACGAGCAGTACTTC,CASSLSTARDGSSYEQYF
.,TRBJ1-1,.,TRBV2,TGTGCCAGCAACCGACAGGCCAACCTCGACACTGAAGCTTTCTTT,CASNRQANLDTEAFF
.,TRBJ2-3,TRBD2,TRBV29-1,TGCAGCGTTGAGGCGTCCGGGACTAGCGAGTGGGCTGGGACAGATACGCAGTATTTT,CSVEASGTSEWAGTDTQYF
.,TRBJ1-2,.,TRBV12-5,TGTGCTAGTGGTTTGGTACCAGGGCCCAATGGCTACACCTTC,CASGLVPGPNGYTF
.,TRBJ1-2,.,TRBV6-5,TGTGCCAGCTTTTTCACAGGCGGATATGATGGCTACACCTTC,CASFFTGGYDGYTF
.,TRBJ1-6,.,TRBV7-9,TGTGCCAGCAGCCCAACTGGAGGGGTCTATAATTCACCCCTCCACTTT,CASSPTGGVYNSPLHF
.,TRBJ2-7,.,TRBV10-2,TGCGCCAGCATGGACATCCGGCTGGCTCCCTACGAGCAGTACTTC,CASMDIRLAPYEQYF
.,TRBJ2-1,TRBD2,TRBV11-2,TGTGCCAGCAGCCGAACTAGCGGGGGGGCCGGCTATGAGCAGTTCTTC,CASSRTSGGAGYEQFF
.,TRBJ2-1,.,TRBV3-1/TRBV3-2,TGTGCCAGCAGCCAAGTTTACAGTAACAATGAGCAGTTCTTC,CASSQVYSNNEQFF
many,TRBJ2-1,.,TRBV4-2,TGTGCCAGCAGCCCCCGTGGGGGGGCCGACAATGAGCAGTTCTTC,CASSPRGGADNEQFF
few,TRBJ1-2,.,TRBV2,TGTGCCAGCAGTGAAGCAGACTACTATGGCTACACCTTC,CASSEADYYGYTF
few,TRBJ1-2,.,TRBV4-2,TGTGCCAGCAGCCAGGGACTGTATGGCTACACCTTC,CASSQGLYGYTF
.,TRBJ1-1,TRBD1,TRBV6-1,TGTGCCAGCAGTGAAGCCCTTCTACAGGGGGCATACACTGAAGCTTTCTTT,CASSEALLQGAYTEAFF
few,TRBJ2-3,.,TRBV5-1,TGCGCCAGCAGCTCCGATAGCGCGAGCACAGATACGCAGTATTTT,CASSSDSASTDTQYF
few,TRBJ2-7,TRBD1,TRBV14,TGTGCCAGCAGCCAACAGGGACAGGGGATATACGAGCAGTACTTC,CASSQQGQGIYEQYF
.,TRBJ1-1,.,TRBV15,TGTGCCACCAGCAGAGATTCGGGGGGCGTGACTGAAGCTTTCTTT,CATSRDSGGVTEAFF
once,TRBJ2-2,.,TRBV14,TGTGCCAGCAGCCAGGTGGGGAGCACCGGGGAGCTGTTTTTT,CASSQVGSTGELFF
.,TRBJ1-1,.,TRBV10-2,TGCGCCAGCAGCTCCTCCGACAGCAGGGTTTTTGAAGCTTTCTTT,CASSSSDSRVFEAFF
.,TRBJ2-5,TRBD2,TRBV19,TGTGCCAGTAGCCACACGACTAGCCGAGAGACCCAGTACTTC,CASSHTTSRETQYF
.,TRBJ1-1,TRBD1,TRBV29-1,TGCAGCGGGAAGAAGGGGGCTCTGAGCACTGAAGCTTTCTTT,CSGKKGALSTEAFF
.,TRBJ1-2,.,TRBV6-5,TGTGCCAGCAACTGGGGACGGGGGGTCTATGGCTACACCTTC,CASNWGRGVYGYTF
.,TRBJ2-7,TRBD1,TRBV5-8,TGTGCCAGCGTCTTGGACAGGGGATTGGCCGAGCAGTACTTC,CASVLDRGLAEQYF
.,TRBJ2-1,TRBD1,TRBV5-1,TGCGCCAGCAGCCTGCCCGGGACAGGGTTCCCGGAGCAGTTCTTC,CASSLPGTGFPEQFF
.,TRBJ1-6,.,TRBV10-2,TGCGCCAGCAGGGGGACTGAAGGATCACCCCTCCACTTT,CASRGTEGSPLHF
.,TRBJ2-7,TRBD2,TRBV7-9,TGTGCCAGCAGCTTAGATTTGGGACTAGCGGATTACGAGCAGTACTTC,CASSLDLGLADYEQYF
.,TRBJ2-1,TRBD2,TRBV9,TGTGCCAGCAGCTCCCGGACTAGCGGGGTAAAGAATGAGCAGTTCTTC,CASSSRTSGVKNEQFF
.,TRBJ1-1,.,TRBV11-3,TGTGCCAGCAGCTTCGGAGGGCCCAACACTGAAGCTTTCTTT,CASSFGGPNTEAFF
.,TRBJ2-3,TRBD2,TRBV4-2,TGTGCCAGCAGCCAACCCCCGGGACTAGCGGGGGAACCAGATACGCAGTATTTT,CASSQPPGLAGEPDTQYF
.,TRBJ2-3,TRBD1,TRBV5-5,TGTGCCAGCAGCCGTACCGCAGGGGGAACTAGCACAGATACGCAGTATTTT,CASSRTAGGTSTDTQYF
.,TRBJ2-1,TRBD2,TRBV7-3,TGTGCCAGCAGCGCGGGACTAGCGGGGGGGGACCACTTCACAGATGAGCAGTTCTTC,CASSAGLAGGDHFTDEQFF
.,TRBJ2-7,TRBD1,TRBV5-1,TGCGCCAGCAGCTTGCAGACAGGGGGGAGCTCCTACGAGCAGTACTTC,CASSLQTGGSSYEQYF
.,TRBJ2-5,TRBD2,TRBV11-3,TGTGCCAGCAGCTCCGGGACTAGCCGGGGAGAGACCCAGTACTTC,CASSSGTSRGETQYF